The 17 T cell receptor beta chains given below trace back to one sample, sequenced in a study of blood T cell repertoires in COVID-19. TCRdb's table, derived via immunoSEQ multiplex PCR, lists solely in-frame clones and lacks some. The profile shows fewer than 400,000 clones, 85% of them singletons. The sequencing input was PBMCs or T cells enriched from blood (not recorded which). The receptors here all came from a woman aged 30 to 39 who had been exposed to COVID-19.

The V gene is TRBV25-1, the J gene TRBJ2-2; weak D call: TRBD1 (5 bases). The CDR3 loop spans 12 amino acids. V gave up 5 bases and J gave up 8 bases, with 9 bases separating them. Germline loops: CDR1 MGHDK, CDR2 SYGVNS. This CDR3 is CASSKGVGELFF. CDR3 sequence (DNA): TGTGCCAGCAGTAAAGGGGTTGGGGAGCTGTTTTTT.

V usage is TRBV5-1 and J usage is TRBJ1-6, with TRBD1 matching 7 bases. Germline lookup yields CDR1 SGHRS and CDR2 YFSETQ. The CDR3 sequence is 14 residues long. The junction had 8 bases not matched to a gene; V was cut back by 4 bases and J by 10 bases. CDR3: CASSLGGDGSPLHF. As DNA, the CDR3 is TGCGCCAGCAGCCTAGGGGGCGACGGATCACCCCTCCACTTT.

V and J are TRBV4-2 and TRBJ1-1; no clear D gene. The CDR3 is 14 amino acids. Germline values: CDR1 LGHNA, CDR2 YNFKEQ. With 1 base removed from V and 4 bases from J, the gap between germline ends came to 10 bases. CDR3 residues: CASSQALSGTEAFF. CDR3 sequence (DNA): TGTGCCAGCAGCCAAGCGCTTTCGGGCACTGAAGCTTTCTTT.

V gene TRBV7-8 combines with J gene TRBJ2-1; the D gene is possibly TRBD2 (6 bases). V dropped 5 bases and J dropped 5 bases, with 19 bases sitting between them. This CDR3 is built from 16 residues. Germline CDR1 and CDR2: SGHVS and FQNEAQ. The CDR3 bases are TGTGCCAGCAGCCCCCGTGGGCTAGCGAGCGACAATGAGCAGTTCTTC. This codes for CASSPRGLASDNEQFF.

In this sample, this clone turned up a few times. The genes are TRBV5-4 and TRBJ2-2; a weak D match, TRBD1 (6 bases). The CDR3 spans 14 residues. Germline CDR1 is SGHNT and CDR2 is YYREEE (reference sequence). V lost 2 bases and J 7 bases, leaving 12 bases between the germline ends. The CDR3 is CASSLEGVVGELFF. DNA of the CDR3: TGTGCCAGCAGCTTAGAGGGGGTGGTCGGGGAGCTGTTTTTT.

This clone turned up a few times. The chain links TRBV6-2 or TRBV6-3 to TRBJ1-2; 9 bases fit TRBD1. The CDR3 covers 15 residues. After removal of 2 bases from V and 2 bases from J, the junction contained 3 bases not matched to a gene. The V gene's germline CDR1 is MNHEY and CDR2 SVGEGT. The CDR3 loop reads CASSYATGGNYGYTF. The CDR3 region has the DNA TGTGCCAGCAGTTACGCGACAGGGGGGAACTATGGCTACACCTTC.

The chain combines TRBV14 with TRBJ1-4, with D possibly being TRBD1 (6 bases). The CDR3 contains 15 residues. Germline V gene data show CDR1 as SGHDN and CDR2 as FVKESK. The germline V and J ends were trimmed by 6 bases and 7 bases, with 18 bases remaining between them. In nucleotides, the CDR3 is TGTGCCAGCAGGATTGAAAACAGGGTAAGTGAAAAACTGTTTTTT. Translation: CASRIENRVSEKLFF.

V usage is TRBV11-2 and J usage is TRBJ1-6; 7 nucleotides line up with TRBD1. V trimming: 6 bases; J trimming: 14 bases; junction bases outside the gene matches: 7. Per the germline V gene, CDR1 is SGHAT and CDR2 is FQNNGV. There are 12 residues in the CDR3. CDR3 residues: CASRGQGGTLHF. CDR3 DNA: TGTGCCAGCAGAGGCCAGGGGGGAACCCTCCACTTT.

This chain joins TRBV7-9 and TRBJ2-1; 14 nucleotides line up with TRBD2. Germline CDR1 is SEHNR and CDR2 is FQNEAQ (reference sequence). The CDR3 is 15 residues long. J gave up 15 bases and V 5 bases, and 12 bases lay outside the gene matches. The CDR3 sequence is CASSPGARLAGGRFF. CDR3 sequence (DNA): TGTGCCAGCAGCCCAGGGGCCCGACTAGCGGGAGGGCGGTTCTTC.

The CDR3 coding sequence is TGTGCCAGTGGGACTAGCGGGGTGTTTGAGCAGTTCTTC. As protein: CASGTSGVFEQFF. This sequence joins TRBV12-3 or TRBV12-4 and TRBJ2-1, with 13 bases lining up with TRBD2. CDR3 length equals 13 residues. V was pared by 9 bases and J by 9 bases, with 5 bases of the junction left unmatched.

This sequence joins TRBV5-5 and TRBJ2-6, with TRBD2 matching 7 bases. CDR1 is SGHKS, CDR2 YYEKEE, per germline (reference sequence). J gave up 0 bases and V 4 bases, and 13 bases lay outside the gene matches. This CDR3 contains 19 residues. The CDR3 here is CASSGEGTLAVSGANVLTF. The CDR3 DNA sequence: TGTGCCAGCAGCGGGGAGGGGACTCTAGCAGTCTCTGGGGCCAACGTCCTGACTTTC. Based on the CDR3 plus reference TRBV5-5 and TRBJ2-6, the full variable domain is DAGVTQSPTHLIKTRGQQVTLRCSPISGHKSVSWYQQVLGQGPQFIFQYYEKEERGRGNFPDRFSARQFPNYSSELNVNALLLGDSALYLCASSGEGTLAVSGANVLTFGAGSRLTVL.

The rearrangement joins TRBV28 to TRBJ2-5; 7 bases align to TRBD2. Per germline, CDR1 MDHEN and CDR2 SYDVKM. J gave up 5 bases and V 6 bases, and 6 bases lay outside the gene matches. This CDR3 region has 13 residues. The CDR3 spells CASRSGGEETQYF. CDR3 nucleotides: TGTGCCAGCAGGTCGGGGGGAGAGGAGACCCAGTACTTC.

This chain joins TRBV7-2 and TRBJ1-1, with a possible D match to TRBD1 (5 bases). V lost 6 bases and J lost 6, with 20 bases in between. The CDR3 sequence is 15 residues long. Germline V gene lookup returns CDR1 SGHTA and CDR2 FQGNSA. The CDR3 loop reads CASRKGGGDGAEAFF. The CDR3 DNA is TGTGCCAGCAGAAAAGGCGGGGGGGACGGGGCTGAAGCTTTCTTT. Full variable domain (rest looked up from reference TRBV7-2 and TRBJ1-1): GAGVSQSPSNKVTEKGKDVELRCDPISGHTALYWYRQSLGQGLEFLIYFQGNSAPDKSGLPSDRFSAERTGGSVSTLTIQRTQQEDSAVYLCASRKGGGDGAEAFFGQGTRLTVV.

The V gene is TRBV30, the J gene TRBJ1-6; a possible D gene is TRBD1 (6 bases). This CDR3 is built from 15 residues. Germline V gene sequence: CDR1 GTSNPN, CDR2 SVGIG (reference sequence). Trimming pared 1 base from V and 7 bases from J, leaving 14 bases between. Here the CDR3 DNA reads TGTGCCTGGAGTGACCTCAGGGGAAGAAATTCACCCCTCCACTTT. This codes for CAWSDLRGRNSPLHF.

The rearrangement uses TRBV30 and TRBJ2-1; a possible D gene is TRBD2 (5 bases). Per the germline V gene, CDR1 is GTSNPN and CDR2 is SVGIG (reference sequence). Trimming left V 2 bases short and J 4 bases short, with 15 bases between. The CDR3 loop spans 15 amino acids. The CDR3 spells CAWSRLVGVYNEQFF. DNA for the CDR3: TGTGCCTGGAGTCGTCTCGTCGGGGTTTACAATGAGCAGTTCTTC.

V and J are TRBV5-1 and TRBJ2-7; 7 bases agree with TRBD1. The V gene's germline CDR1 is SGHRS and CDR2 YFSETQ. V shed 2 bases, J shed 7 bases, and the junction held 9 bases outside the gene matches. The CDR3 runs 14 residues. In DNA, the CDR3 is TGCGCCAGCAGCTTCTCGGGACAGCCTACGGAGCAGTACTTC. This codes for CASSFSGQPTEQYF.

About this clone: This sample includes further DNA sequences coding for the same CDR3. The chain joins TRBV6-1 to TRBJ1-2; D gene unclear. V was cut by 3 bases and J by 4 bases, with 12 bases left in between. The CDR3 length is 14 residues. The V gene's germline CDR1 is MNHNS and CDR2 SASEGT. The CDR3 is CASSEIGGSYGYTF. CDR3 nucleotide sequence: TGTGCCAGCAGTGAGATCGGAGGTAGCTATGGCTACACCTTC.